This T cell receptor (beta chain) comes out of a study of blood T cells in healthy people across ages. The second PCR ran about 7 to 12 cycles with a sample-barcoded 5' primer and J-beta primers. Tagging of each cDNA molecule was performed by a template-switch adaptor with 12 random nucleotides. From the 5' RACE reads, TCRdb called clonotypes with MiXCR, one entry per CDR3 protein. The profile covers about 830,000 distinct CDR3 sequences, with around 68% appearing a single time and 25% to 30% taken by the ten largest. Extraction yielded at least 5.5 micrograms of total RNA per sample. Details on this clonotype: Its antigen is not known.

General study points: Per million T cells, TCR beta diversity dropped roughly linearly as age increased.

The trim removed 5 bases at V and 4 bases at J, leaving 6 bases unmatched. This CDR3 comprises 15 residues. CDR1 SGHAT and CDR2 FQDESV come from the germline V gene (reference sequence). The origin of this receptor is a young man in good health. Sample: blood. The V gene is TRBV11-1, the J gene TRBJ2-7, with 12 bases aligning to TRBD1. The CDR3 loop reads CASSLGTGGAYEQYF. The CDR3 bases are TGTGCCAGCAGCCTCGGGACAGGGGGCGCGTACGAGCAGTACTTC.